This passage covers 11 T cell receptor beta chains from one sample sequenced in a study of cytomegalovirus exposure and HLA in healthy donors. The PCR contained 60 Vbeta and 13 Jbeta primers. The assay was immunoSEQ multiplex PCR, and TCRdb's table has in-frame clones only and misses some. The sample contains some 200,000 clones, over 70% of which appear only once. The sample was PBMCs. The origin of the receptors is a man aged 45-65 years in good health and CMV-seronegative.

This clone showed up just once. The chain joins TRBV27 to TRBJ2-7; D gene unclear. CDR1 and CDR2 (germline): MNHEY, SMNVEV (reference sequence). With 3 bases removed from V and 6 bases from J, the gap between germline ends came to 18 bases. CDR3 length: 15 residues. Here the CDR3 reads CASSLGRKQSTEQYF. The CDR3 DNA is TGTGCCAGCAGTTTGGGCAGAAAACAATCTACCGAGCAGTACTTC.

The chain couples TRBV9 to TRBJ2-7, with TRBD2 identical over 9 bases. Per germline, CDR1 SGDLS and CDR2 YYNGEE. With V trimmed by 3 bases and J by 7 bases, 11 bases remained unmatched. The CDR3 consists of 15 residues. The CDR3 DNA reads as TGTGCCAGCAGCGAGGGGGGACTAGCCCCTGAAGAGCAGTACTTC. This sequence encodes CASSEGGLAPEEQYF.

This clone is a singleton in its sample. The J gene is TRBJ2-2, the V gene TRBV10-3, with TRBD1 matching 9 bases. J lost 4 bases, V lost 2 bases, and 5 bases had no gene match. This CDR3 has 16 residues. The germline CDR1 and CDR2 sequences are ENHRY and SYGVKD. The CDR3 DNA reads as TGTGCCATCAGTGAGGACAGGGGGTCGGGCACCGGGGAGCTGTTTTTT. Translated, it gives CAISEDRGSGTGELFF.

This chain joins TRBV13 and TRBJ1-4; 10 nucleotides match TRBD1. After removal of 5 bases from V and 8 bases from J, the junction contained 8 bases not matched to a gene. Germline values: CDR1 PRHDT, CDR2 FYEKMQ (reference sequence). This CDR3 has 15 residues. CDR3 bases: TGTGCCAGCAGCAAAAGGACAGGGGGAAGAGAAAAACTGTTTTTT. Its translation is CASSKRTGGREKLFF.

This chain joins TRBV25-1 and TRBJ1-1; possible D gene TRBD1, 5 bases. V was pared by 1 base and J by 0 bases, with 12 bases between. Germline values: CDR1 MGHDK, CDR2 SYGVNS. The CDR3 sequence is 16 residues long. The CDR3 DNA sequence: TGTGCCAGCAGTGAATGGGGCGGAAAGATGAACACTGAAGCTTTCTTT. Translating it yields CASSEWGGKMNTEAFF.

The chain has TRBV15 and TRBJ1-2, with 8 positions matching TRBD1. The germline V gene encodes CDR1 LNHNV and CDR2 YYDKDF (reference sequence). The V and J ends lost 0 bases and 3 bases, in that order; junction bases with no gene match: 3. The CDR3 contains 15 residues. The CDR3 nucleotides read TGTGCCACCAGCAGAGATGGGGGACAGGACTATGGCTACACCTTC. Translated: CATSRDGGQDYGYTF. Using reference TRBV15 and TRBJ1-2 for the parts outside the CDR3, the full variable domain is DAMVIQNPRYQVTQFGKPVTLSCSQTLNHNVMYWYQQKSSQAPKLLFHYYDKDFNNEADTPDNFQSRRPNTSFCFLDIRSPGLGDTAMYLCATSRDGGQDYGYTFGSGTRLTVV.

The chain employs TRBV14 and TRBJ2-2; a possible D gene is TRBD2 (5 bases). V gave up 3 bases and J gave up 1 base, with 9 bases separating them. The length of the CDR3 is 15 residues. Germline-derived CDR1 and CDR2 are SGHDN and FVKESK. The CDR3 sequence is CASSQYGLNTGELFF. CDR3 bases: TGTGCCAGCAGCCAGTATGGACTGAACACCGGGGAGCTGTTTTTT. Filled out from reference TRBV14 and TRBJ2-2, the complete variable domain reads EAGVTQFPSHSVIEKGQTVTLRCDPISGHDNLYWYRRVMGKEIKFLLHFVKESKQDESGMPNNRFLAERTGGTYSTLKVQPAELEDSGVYFCASSQYGLNTGELFFGEGSRLTVL.

This clone occurred once. This chain links TRBV5-1 with TRBJ2-6; D gene ambiguous. Germline lookup yields CDR1 SGHRS and CDR2 YFSETQ. Trimming left V 0 bases short and J 2 bases short, with 9 bases between. The CDR3 has 16 amino acids. The CDR3 DNA reads TGCGCCAGCAGCTTGGCACAGAAGACTGGGGCCAACGTCCTGACTTTC. Translation: CASSLAQKTGANVLTF. Looking up the rest from reference TRBV5-1 and TRBJ2-6 gives the full variable domain: KAGVTQTPRYLIKTRGQQVTLSCSPISGHRSVSWYQQTPGQGLQFLFEYFSETQRNKGNFPGRFSGRQFSNSRSEMNVSTLELGDSALYLCASSLAQKTGANVLTFGAGSRLTVL.

This chain joins TRBV7-9 and TRBJ2-7, with 8 bases lining up with TRBD1. CDR3 length equals 15 residues. The V segment lost 4 bases and the J segment 4 bases; nucleotides outside the gene matches: 9. Germline V lookup: CDR1 SEHNR, CDR2 FQNEAQ (reference sequence). The CDR3 DNA sequence: TGTGCCAGCAGCTCTCTCGGACAGGGATCTTACGAGCAGTACTTC. This encodes CASSSLGQGSYEQYF.

The chain employs TRBV7-2 and TRBJ1-2; D gene ambiguous. Trimming cost V 5 bases and J 0 bases, with 10 bases left between them. From germline, CDR1 is SGHTA and CDR2 FQGNSA. CDR3 length: 14 residues. In DNA, the CDR3 is TGTGCCAGCAGCCAACAGCCAACTAACTATGGCTACACCTTC. This codes for CASSQQPTNYGYTF.

The rearrangement uses TRBV10-3 and TRBJ2-2; D might be TRBD1 (6 bases). Between the trimmed V and J ends, which lost 8 bases and 0 bases, there was a span of 7 bases. Per the germline V gene, CDR1 is ENHRY and CDR2 is SYGVKD. The CDR3 sequence is 13 residues long. The CDR3 loop reads CAIDRSNTGELFF. As DNA, the CDR3 is TGTGCCATCGACAGGTCGAACACCGGGGAGCTGTTTTTT.